Presented here are 12 T cell receptor beta chains from one specimen sequenced in a study of shared clonotypes between healthy human individuals. Profiled with immunoSEQ multiplex PCR; TCRdb holds only in-frame clones, not every one. This repertoire shows about a million clones, approximately 80% found once; its top ten account for 0.89%. Sequencing was performed on memory CD4+ T cells from PBMCs. Specified subset: CD45RA-negative fraction. The source is a man aged 18-30 years in good health. Some clones in this sample may be carry-over from other donors' samples.

This clone was found a few times. This chain connects TRBV6-1 to TRBJ1-3; 7 nucleotides align to TRBD1. The junction had 7 bases not matched to a gene; V was cut back by 8 bases and J by 0 bases. The CDR3 runs 15 residues. Germline CDR1 and CDR2: MNHNS and SASEGT. The CDR3 loop is CASRDRDDSGNTIYF. The CDR3, as DNA: TGTGCCAGCCGAGACAGGGACGACTCTGGAAACACCATATATTTT.

The V gene is TRBV27, the J gene TRBJ2-7, with 12 nucleotides matching TRBD2. This CDR3 is 14 amino acids long. V lost 4 bases, J lost 4 bases, and 2 bases stayed unmatched. The germline V gene has CDR1 MNHEY and CDR2 SMNVEV (reference sequence). The CDR3 region has the DNA TGTGCCAGCAGTTCCGGGACTAGCGGGTACGAGCAGTACTTC. Protein sequence: CASSSGTSGYEQYF.

J is TRBJ1-4 and V is TRBV4-1; D perhaps matches TRBD1 (5 bases). Trimming took off 2 bases at V and 8 bases at J, with 18 bases between the two ends. CDR3 size: 16 residues. Germline V lookup: CDR1 MGHRA, CDR2 YSYEKL. The CDR3, as DNA: TGCGCCAGCAGCCAACTCCCGGGGACGTTTTTGGAAAAACTGTTTTTT. Translation gives CASSQLPGTFLEKLFF.

This clone was seen a single time. The chain joins TRBV4-3 to TRBJ1-5; no firm D call. Germline CDR1 reads LGHNA; CDR2 reads YSLEER. The CDR3 consists of 15 residues. With 0 bases removed from V and 4 bases from J, the gap between germline ends came to 10 bases. The CDR3 nucleotides read TGCGCCAGCAGCCAAGATCTCCAACCAAATCAGCCCCAGCATTTT. Protein product: CASSQDLQPNQPQHF.

V usage is TRBV28 and J usage is TRBJ2-7; TRBD1 matches at 8 bases. CDR3 length: 15 residues. Germline CDR1 and CDR2: MDHEN and SYDVKM. V lost 4 bases and J lost 5; bases outside the gene matches: 10. The CDR3 DNA reads as TGTGCCAGCAGTTCGACCGGGACAGGTTTCCACGAGCAGTACTTC. It specifies CASSSTGTGFHEQYF.

This clone was seen a few times. The chain uses TRBV18 and TRBJ1-1; D is unclear. This CDR3 region has 13 residues. V lost 1 base and J lost 3, with 6 bases in between. Germline V gene lookup returns CDR1 KGHSH and CDR2 LQKENI. The CDR3 coding sequence is TGTGCCAGCTCACCACTGATGGACACTGAAGCTTTCTTT. As protein: CASSPLMDTEAFF.

This chain joins TRBV27 and TRBJ1-1, with a weak D call TRBD1 (5 bases). Trimming shortened V by 2 bases and J by 5 bases, and 18 bases separated the two germline ends. The length of the CDR3 is 16 residues. Looked up from germline, CDR1 is MNHEY and CDR2 is SMNVEV (reference sequence). Here the CDR3 reads CASSLNRGSVGTEAFF. CDR3 sequence (DNA): TGTGCCAGCAGTTTAAATCGGGGGTCGGTAGGTACTGAAGCTTTCTTT.

On this clone: Distinct nucleotide sequences in the sample also encode this CDR3. The gene calls are TRBV9 and TRBJ2-7; 10 nucleotides align to TRBD2. Losses at the gene ends were 2 bases for V and 2 bases for J; bases not matched to a gene: 1. The CDR3 length is 14 residues. Germline V gene lookup returns CDR1 SGDLS and CDR2 YYNGEE. CDR3 coding DNA: TGTGCCAGCAGCGTCGGACTAGCGGCCTACGAGCAGTACTTC. The encoded protein is CASSVGLAAYEQYF.

This sequence joins TRBV28 and TRBJ1-4; 8 positions agree with TRBD1. The CDR3 spans 16 residues. Germline CDR1 reads MDHEN; CDR2 reads SYDVKM. V gave up 5 bases and J gave up 6 bases; unmatched junction bases: 11. CDR3 loop: CASSTTRAGGYEKLFF. CDR3 coding DNA: TGTGCCAGCAGTACAACCCGGGCAGGGGGCTATGAAAAACTGTTTTTT.

J is TRBJ2-1 and V is TRBV28; maybe TRBD2 (5 bases). The V gene lost 1 base and the J gene lost 9 bases, with 10 bases spanning the gap. The germline CDR1 and CDR2 sequences are MDHEN and SYDVKM. The CDR3 consists of 13 residues. CDR3 DNA: TGTGCCAGCAGTTTATCCGGGGAAGGTGAGCAGTTCTTC. This sequence encodes CASSLSGEGEQFF.

There are a few counts of this clone. This rearrangement joins TRBV11-3 to TRBJ1-1, with a tentative D call TRBD1 (6 bases). CDR1 is SGHNT and CDR2 is YENEEA in the germline V gene. This CDR3 contains 12 residues. V was trimmed by 3 bases and J by 9 bases, leaving 11 bases between them. CDR3 protein: CASSFPGGKAFF. Here the CDR3 DNA reads TGTGCCAGCAGCTTCCCGGGGGGCAAAGCTTTCTTT. The full variable domain, rest sourced from reference TRBV11-3 and TRBJ1-1, is EAGVVQSPRYKIIEKKQPVAFWCNPISGHNTLYWYLQNLGQGPELLIRYENEEAVDDSQLPKDRFSAERLKGVDSTLKIQPAELGDSAVYLCASSFPGGKAFFGQGTRLTVV.

J is TRBJ1-2 and V is TRBV2; 9 nucleotides agree with TRBD1. The CDR3 spans 12 residues. Germline V lookup: CDR1 SNHLY, CDR2 FYNNEI. The V gene end was trimmed by 10 bases and the J gene end by 8 bases; junction bases not matched to a gene: 8. CDR3 protein: CATRQGEVGYTF. CDR3 DNA: TGTGCCACTCGACAGGGGGAGGTAGGCTACACCTTC. The full variable domain, in which reference TRBV2 and TRBJ1-2 provide the parts outside the CDR3, is EPEVTQTPSHQVTQMGQEVILRCVPISNHLYFYWYRQILGQKVEFLVSFYNNEISEKSEIFDDQFSVERPDGSNFTLKIRSTKLEDSAMYFCATRQGEVGYTFGSGTRLTVV.